The rows below give T cell receptor beta chains drawn from one sample of a study of vaccination effects on CD4 cells after COVID-19. Only in-frame clones appear in the TCRdb table, and some are missing; sequencing was by immunoSEQ multiplex PCR. In the table there are tens of thousands of clones, roughly 79% of which are singletons. What these receptors recognize is not known. Sequencing used CD4+ T cells from PBMCs cultured with SARS-CoV-2 spike peptides, obtained before COVID-19 vaccination. The receptors derive from a human donor who received a COVID-19 vaccine. CDR3s include the opening cysteine and the closing phenylalanine or tryptophan. A D gene is named only where the DNA matches it firmly. The size entry is marked missing in some rows and otherwise reads once, few, many or a size class.

TRBD1 | TRBJ2-2 | - | TRBV7-9 | CASSGFGTANTGELFF | TGTGCCAGCAGCGGGTTCGGGACAGCGAACACCGGGGAGCTGTTTTTT
TRBD1 | TRBJ2-3 | - | TRBV3-1/TRBV3-2 | CASSRTGSTDTQYF | TGTGCCAGCAGCCGGACAGGGAGCACAGATACGCAGTATTTT
- | TRBJ2-5 | - | TRBV5-1 | CASSSGELPAQYF | TGCGCCAGCAGCTCAGGGGAACTGCCGGCCCAGTACTTC
- | TRBJ1-2 | - | TRBV27 | CASSFPGNYGYTF | TGTGCCAGCAGTTTCCCGGGCAACTATGGCTACACCTTC
- | TRBJ2-5 | - | TRBV29-1 | CSVGWSGETQYF | TGCAGCGTGGGGTGGTCCGGGGAGACCCAGTACTTC
- | TRBJ1-2 | - | TRBV6-5 | CASSPLGEGNYGYTF | TGTGCCAGCAGTCCTTTGGGGGAGGGAAACTATGGCTACACCTTC
- | TRBJ2-3 | once | TRBV5-1 | CASSLVGEGTDTQYF | TGCGCCAGCAGCTTGGTGGGTGAGGGCACAGATACGCAGTATTTT
TRBD2 | TRBJ2-1 | - | TRBV30 | CAWSVLGLADNNEQFF | TGTGCCTGGAGTGTACTTGGCCTAGCGGACAACAATGAGCAGTTCTTC
TRBD1 | TRBJ1-2 | - | TRBV15 | CATSRDRGGGATGYTF | TGTGCCACCAGCAGAGATCGCGGAGGGGGCGCGACCGGCTACACCTTC
- | TRBJ2-1 | - | TRBV6-5 | CASSDFPTGLNEQFF | TGTGCCAGCAGCGACTTCCCGACAGGTCTCAATGAGCAGTTCTTC
- | TRBJ1-1 | few | TRBV2 | CASSEKRVGTEAFF | TGTGCCAGCAGTGAGAAACGGGTAGGCACTGAAGCTTTCTTT
- | TRBJ1-2 | - | TRBV28 | CASSLGINYGYTF | TGTGCCAGCAGTTTAGGCATAAACTATGGCTACACCTTC